This record covers a single T cell receptor (beta chain). What it binds is unknown. This sample was included in a study of T-cell memory formation after mild COVID-19. Study findings and constraints: Clones which contracted sat mainly in CM and EM if CD4+, and in EMRA if CD8+.

5'RACE, which relied on constant-segment primers, yielded TCR alpha and TCR beta cDNA libraries carrying sample barcodes and UMIs. TCRdb fed the 5' RACE reads into MiXCR, producing one record per CDR3 protein. The sample lists 530,000 or so distinct CDR3 sequences, 17% occurring once. From germline, CDR1 is SGHDT and CDR2 YYEEEE. The CDR3 loop spans 13 amino acids. V lost 3 bases, J lost 7 bases, and 2 bases stayed unmatched. The sample comprised PBMCs or a T cell subset sorted from them (not recorded which). This rearrangement joins TRBV5-6 to TRBJ2-1; 9 bases map to TRBD1. This receptor was taken from an adult woman who had mild COVID-19 (a few samples of this study predate the infection). Cell type and time point are not known. The CDR3 is CASSWDRVNEQFF. In DNA form, the CDR3 reads TGTGCCAGCAGCTGGGACAGGGTGAATGAGCAGTTCTTC.